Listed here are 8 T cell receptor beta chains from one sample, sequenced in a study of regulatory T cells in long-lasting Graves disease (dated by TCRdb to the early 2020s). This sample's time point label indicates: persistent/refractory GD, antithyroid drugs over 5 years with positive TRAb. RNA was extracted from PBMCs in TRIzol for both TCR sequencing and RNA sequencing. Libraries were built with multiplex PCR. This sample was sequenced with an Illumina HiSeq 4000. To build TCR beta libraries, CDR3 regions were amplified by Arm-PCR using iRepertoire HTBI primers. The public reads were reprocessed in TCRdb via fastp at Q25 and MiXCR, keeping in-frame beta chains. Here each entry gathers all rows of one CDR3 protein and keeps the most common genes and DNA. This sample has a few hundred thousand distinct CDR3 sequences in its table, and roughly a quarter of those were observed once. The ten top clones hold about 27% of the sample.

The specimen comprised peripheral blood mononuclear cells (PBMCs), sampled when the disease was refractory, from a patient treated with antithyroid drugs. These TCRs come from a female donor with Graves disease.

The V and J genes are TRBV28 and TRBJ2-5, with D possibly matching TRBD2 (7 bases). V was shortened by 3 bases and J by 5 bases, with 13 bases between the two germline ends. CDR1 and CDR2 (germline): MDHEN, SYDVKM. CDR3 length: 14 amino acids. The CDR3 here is CASSFSRGGETQYF. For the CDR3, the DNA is TGTGCCAGCAGTTTTAGTAGGGGGGGGGAGACCCAGTACTTC.

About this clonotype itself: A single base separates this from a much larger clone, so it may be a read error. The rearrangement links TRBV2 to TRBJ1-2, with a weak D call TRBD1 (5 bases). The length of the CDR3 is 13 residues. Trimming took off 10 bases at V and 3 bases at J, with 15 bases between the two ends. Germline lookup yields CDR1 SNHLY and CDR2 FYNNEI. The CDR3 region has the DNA TGTGCCAACAGGCCTCGGGGGGACTATGGCTACACCTTC. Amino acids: CANRPRGDYGYTF.

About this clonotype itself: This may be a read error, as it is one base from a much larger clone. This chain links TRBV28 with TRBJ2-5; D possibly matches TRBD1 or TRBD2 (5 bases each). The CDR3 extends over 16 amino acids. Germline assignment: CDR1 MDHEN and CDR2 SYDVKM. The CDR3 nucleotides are TGTGCCAGCAGTGGATCCGGGGTTCGGGGCAAAAACATTCAGCACTTC. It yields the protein CASSGSGVRGKNIQHF.

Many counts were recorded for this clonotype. CDR3 region: CAISESFPGQAVAEAFF. The CDR3 nucleotides read TGTGCCATCAGTGAGTCATTCCCGGGACAGGCGGTCGCTGAAGCTTTCTTT. This rearrangement joins TRBV10-3 to TRBJ1-1, with 8 bases lining up with TRBD1. The CDR3 is made up of 17 amino acids. V lost 0 bases to trimming and J lost 6 bases; unmatched junction nucleotides: 12. Germline CDR1 ENHRY, CDR2 SYGVKD.

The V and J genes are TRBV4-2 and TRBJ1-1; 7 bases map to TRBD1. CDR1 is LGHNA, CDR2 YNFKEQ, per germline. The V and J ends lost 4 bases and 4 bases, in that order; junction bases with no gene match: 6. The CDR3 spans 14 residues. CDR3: CASSRGQEITEAFF. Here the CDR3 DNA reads TGTGCCAGCAGCCGAGGACAGGAGATCACTGAAGCTTTCTTT.

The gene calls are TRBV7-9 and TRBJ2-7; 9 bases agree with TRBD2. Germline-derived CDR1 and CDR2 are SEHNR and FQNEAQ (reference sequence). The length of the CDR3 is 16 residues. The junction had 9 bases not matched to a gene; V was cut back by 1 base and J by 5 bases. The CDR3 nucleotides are TGTGCCAGCAGCTTAGGTATCGCTAGCGGGACTGACGAGCAGTACTTC. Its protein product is CASSLGIASGTDEQYF.

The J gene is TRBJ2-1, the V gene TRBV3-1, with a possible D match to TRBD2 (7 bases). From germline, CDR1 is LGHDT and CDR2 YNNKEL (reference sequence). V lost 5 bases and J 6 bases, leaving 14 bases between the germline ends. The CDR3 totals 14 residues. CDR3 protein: CASSIRGGVNEQFF. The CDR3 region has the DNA TGTGCCAGCAGCATTAGAGGGGGGGTCAATGAGCAGTTCTTC.

As DNA, the CDR3 is TGTGCCAGTAGTACAGGGAGTCTGAACACTGAAGCTTTCTTT. It yields the protein CASSTGSLNTEAFF. V usage is TRBV19 and J usage is TRBJ1-1; TRBD1 might be the D (5 bases). The CDR3 spans 14 residues. CDR1 and CDR2 from the germline V gene are LNHDA and SQIVND (reference sequence). V was trimmed by 4 bases and J by 0 bases, leaving 9 bases between them.